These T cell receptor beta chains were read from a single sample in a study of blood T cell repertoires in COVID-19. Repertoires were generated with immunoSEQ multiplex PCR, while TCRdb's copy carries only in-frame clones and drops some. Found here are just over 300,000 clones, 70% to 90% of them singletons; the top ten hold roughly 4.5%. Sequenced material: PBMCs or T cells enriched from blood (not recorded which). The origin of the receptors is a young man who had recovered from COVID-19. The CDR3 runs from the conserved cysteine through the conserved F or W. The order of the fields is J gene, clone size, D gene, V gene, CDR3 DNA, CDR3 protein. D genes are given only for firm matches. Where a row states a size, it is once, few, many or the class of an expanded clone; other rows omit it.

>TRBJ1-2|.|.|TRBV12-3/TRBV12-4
TGTGCCAGCAGTTTACAGGGGAACTATGGCTACACCTTC
CASSLQGNYGYTF
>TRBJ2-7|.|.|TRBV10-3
TGTGCCATCAGTGAGTTACCGGACAGCTCCTACGAGCAGTACTTC
CAISELPDSSYEQYF
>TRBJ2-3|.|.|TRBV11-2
TGTGCCAGCAGCCATCCAGGGGTGGATACGCAGTATTTT
CASSHPGVDTQYF
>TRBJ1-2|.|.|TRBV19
TGTGCCAGTAGTATAGTTCTTGTGGCCCTTAACTATGGCTACACCTTC
CASSIVLVALNYGYTF
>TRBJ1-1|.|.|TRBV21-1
TGTGCCAGCAGCAAATCAGGGGAAAACACTGAAGCTTTCTTT
CASSKSGENTEAFF
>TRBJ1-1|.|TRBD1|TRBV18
TGTGCCAGCTCACCACCTACAGGGGGGAACACTGAAGCTTTCTTT
CASSPPTGGNTEAFF
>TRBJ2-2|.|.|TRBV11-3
TGTGCCAGCAGCTCCCCTTTCCGATCGAGCACCGGGGAGCTGTTTTTT
CASSSPFRSSTGELFF
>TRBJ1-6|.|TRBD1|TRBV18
TGTGCCAGCTCACGGGACAGGGATAATTCACCCCTCCACTTT
CASSRDRDNSPLHF
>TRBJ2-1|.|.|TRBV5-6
TGTGCCAGCAGCCCTTCCCCCAGGGTCTACAATGAGCAGTTCTTC
CASSPSPRVYNEQFF
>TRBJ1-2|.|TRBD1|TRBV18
TGTGCCAGCTCACCAACTCCCGAGGGGGCGCCGGGCTACACCTTC
CASSPTPEGAPGYTF
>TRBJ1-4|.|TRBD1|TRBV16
TGTGCCAGCAGCCCTAACAGGGGTGAAAAACTGTTTTTT
CASSPNRGEKLFF
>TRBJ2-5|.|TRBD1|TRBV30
TGTGCTCGAGGGGTACAGGGGTTGGAGACCCAGTACTTC
CARGVQGLETQYF
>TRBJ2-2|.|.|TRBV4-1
TGCGCCAGCAGCCATCCTCCAACTAGTCCCACCGGGGAGCTGTTTTTT
CASSHPPTSPTGELFF
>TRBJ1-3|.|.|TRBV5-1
TGCGCCAGCAGAGTAACAGGGTCTGGAAACACCATATATTTT
CASRVTGSGNTIYF
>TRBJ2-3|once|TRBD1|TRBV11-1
TGTGCCAGCAGCTTTGGGGACAGATTCTTCGGGACGCAGTATTTT
CASSFGDRFFGTQYF
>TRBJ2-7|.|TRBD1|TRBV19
TGTGCCAGTAGTTCATGGGGGACAGGGGGCAACCACGAGCAGTACTTC
CASSSWGTGGNHEQYF
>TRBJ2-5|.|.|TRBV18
TGTGCCAGCTCACCACCGTCTGGAGTTGAGACCCAGTACTTC
CASSPPSGVETQYF
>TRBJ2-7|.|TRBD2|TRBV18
TGTGCCAGCTCACCCCTATCCGGGACTAGCGGCTACGAGCAGTACTTC
CASSPLSGTSGYEQYF
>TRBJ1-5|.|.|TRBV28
TGTGCCTGCTGGGGGCAGGGCAATCAGCCCCAGCATTTT
CACWGQGNQPQHF
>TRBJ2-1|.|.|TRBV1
TGCACCAGCAGCCAAGATCAGGCGAAGCGGAGGTCCTACAATGAGCAGTTCTTC
CTSSQDQAKRRSYNEQFF
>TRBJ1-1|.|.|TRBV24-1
TGTGCCACCAGTGATTTACAGGGAGTAGCTTTCTTT
CATSDLQGVAFF
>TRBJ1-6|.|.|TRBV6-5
TGTGCCACAGGGGAAACGAGCTCCTATAATTCACCCCTCCACTTT
CATGETSSYNSPLHF
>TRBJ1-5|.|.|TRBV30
TGTGCCTGGAGTATATCGGGGACAAGGCATTTT
CAWSISGTRHF
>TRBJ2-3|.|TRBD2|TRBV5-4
TGTGCCAGCAGCTCCGCTAGCGGGGGGGCATTGAGTACAGATACGCAGTATTTT
CASSSASGGALSTDTQYF
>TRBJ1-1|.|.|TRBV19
TGTGCCAGTAGTATCCAGGGGCTCGGCACTGAAGCTTTCTTT
CASSIQGLGTEAFF
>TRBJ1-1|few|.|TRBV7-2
TGTGCCAGCAGCTTACTGCAGGCCGAAACTGGCACTGAAGCTTTCTTT
CASSLLQAETGTEAFF
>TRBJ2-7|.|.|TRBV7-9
TGTGCCAGCAGCTTAACCGGGAGTCCCTACGAGCAGTACTTC
CASSLTGSPYEQYF
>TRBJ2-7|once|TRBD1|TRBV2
TGTGCCACCGCCCGGGACAGGGGCTACGAGCAGTACTTC
CATARDRGYEQYF
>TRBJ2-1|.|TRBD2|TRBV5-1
TGCGCCAGCAGCCCGGGGGGAAAGCAGTTCTTC
CASSPGGKQFF
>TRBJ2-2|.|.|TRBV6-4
TGTGCCAGCAGTGCCTCAACAGGGTTCGCCGGGGAGCTGTTTTTT
CASSASTGFAGELFF
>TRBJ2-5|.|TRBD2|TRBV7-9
TGTGCCAGCAGCTTGGCTAGCGGGAGGTTCCAAGAGACCCAGTACTTC
CASSLASGRFQETQYF
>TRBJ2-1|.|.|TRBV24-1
TGTGCCACCAGTGAATCGGGGTACATCGACAATGAGCAGTTCTTC
CATSESGYIDNEQFF
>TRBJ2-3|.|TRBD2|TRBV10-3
TGTGCCATCAGTGAGTTCGGACTAGCGGGGTCTAGCACAGATACGCAGTATTTT
CAISEFGLAGSSTDTQYF